The rows below give T cell receptor beta chains drawn from one sample of a study of T cells in Graves' hyperthyroidism and ophthalmopathy. TCRdb independently ran MiXCR on the multiplex PCR reads; one entry per CDR3 protein. The sample has about 690,000 distinct CDR3 sequences; approximately 15% are singletons. Specimen: blood. These receptors originate from a man in his fifties or sixties with Graves' hyperthyroidism. Each CDR3 is given with its conserved first and last residue. Fields, in order: CDR3 protein, CDR3 DNA, V gene, clone size, D gene, J gene, CDR3 length. A D gene is named only where the DNA matches it firmly. Not every row has a clone size; where given, it reads once, few, many or a size class.

CDR3 protein: CASSEYEKLFF
CDR3 DNA: TGTGCCAGCAGTGAATATGAAAAACTGTTTTTT
V gene: TRBV25-1
clone size: .
D gene: .
J gene: TRBJ1-4
CDR3 length: 11

CDR3 protein: CSVEKDLHEQFF
CDR3 DNA: TGCAGCGTTGAAAAGGATTTGCATGAGCAGTTCTTC
V gene: TRBV29-1
clone size: many
D gene: .
J gene: TRBJ2-1
CDR3 length: 12

CDR3 protein: CASSGGQMLNYGYTF
CDR3 DNA: TGTGCCAGCAGTGGAGGACAGATGCTTAACTATGGCTACACCTTC
V gene: TRBV2
clone size: few
D gene: .
J gene: TRBJ1-2
CDR3 length: 15

CDR3 protein: CSAEGQGAYNEQFF
CDR3 DNA: TGCAGCGCCGAGGGACAGGGGGCTTACAATGAGCAGTTCTTC
V gene: TRBV29-1
clone size: .
D gene: TRBD1
J gene: TRBJ2-1
CDR3 length: 14

CDR3 protein: CASSPQAASRDTDTQYF
CDR3 DNA: TGTGCCAGTAGTCCCCAGGCGGCTAGCAGAGACACAGATACGCAGTATTTT
V gene: TRBV19
clone size: .
D gene: .
J gene: TRBJ2-3
CDR3 length: 17

CDR3 protein: CSARGGGIRYNEQFF
CDR3 DNA: TGCAGTGCTAGAGGGGGCGGCATCAGGTACAATGAGCAGTTCTTC
V gene: TRBV20-1
clone size: many
D gene: .
J gene: TRBJ2-1
CDR3 length: 15

CDR3 protein: CSARVYEQYF
CDR3 DNA: TGCAGTGCTAGAGTGTACGAGCAGTACTTC
V gene: TRBV20-1
clone size: .
D gene: .
J gene: TRBJ2-7
CDR3 length: 10

CDR3 protein: CSVDVGNEQYF
CDR3 DNA: TGCAGCGTTGATGTGGGTAACGAGCAGTACTTC
V gene: TRBV29-1
clone size: many
D gene: .
J gene: TRBJ2-7
CDR3 length: 11

CDR3 protein: CASSPTVGTEAFF
CDR3 DNA: TGTGCCAGCTCACCGACAGTTGGCACTGAAGCTTTCTTT
V gene: TRBV18
clone size: many
D gene: .
J gene: TRBJ1-1
CDR3 length: 13

CDR3 protein: CASSVVGQPNYEQYF
CDR3 DNA: TGTGCCAGCAGCGTAGTAGGACAGCCTAACTACGAGCAGTACTTC
V gene: TRBV9
clone size: many
D gene: .
J gene: TRBJ2-7
CDR3 length: 15

CDR3 protein: CASSVEVGTSGYTF
CDR3 DNA: TGTGCCAGCAGCGTAGAAGTGGGGACCTCGGGCTACACCTTC
V gene: TRBV9
clone size: few
D gene: .
J gene: TRBJ1-2
CDR3 length: 14

CDR3 protein: CSARDGTGNTEAFF
CDR3 DNA: TGCAGTGCTAGAGACGGGACCGGTAACACTGAAGCTTTCTTT
V gene: TRBV20-1
clone size: .
D gene: .
J gene: TRBJ1-1
CDR3 length: 14

CDR3 protein: CASSYSGPPEAFF
CDR3 DNA: TGTGCCAGCAGTTACTCGGGTCCCCCCGAAGCTTTCTTT
V gene: TRBV6-2/TRBV6-3
clone size: .
D gene: .
J gene: TRBJ1-1
CDR3 length: 13

CDR3 protein: CASSFLITEGALGTQYF
CDR3 DNA: TGTGCCAGCAGCTTCCTCATAACGGAGGGGGCGTTGGGAACCCAGTACTTC
V gene: TRBV7-2
clone size: many
D gene: .
J gene: TRBJ2-5
CDR3 length: 17

CDR3 protein: CASSEVLGFEPQHF
CDR3 DNA: TGTGCCAGCAGTGAGGTGCTGGGGTTTGAGCCCCAGCATTTT
V gene: TRBV2
clone size: few
D gene: .
J gene: TRBJ1-5
CDR3 length: 14

CDR3 protein: CASSSHGYGYTF
CDR3 DNA: TGTGCCAGCAGTTCCCACGGCTATGGCTACACCTTC
V gene: TRBV28
clone size: .
D gene: .
J gene: TRBJ1-2
CDR3 length: 12

CDR3 protein: CAWRIGGSWNEQFF
CDR3 DNA: TGTGCCTGGAGGATAGGCGGGAGTTGGAATGAGCAGTTCTTC
V gene: TRBV30
clone size: many
D gene: TRBD2
J gene: TRBJ2-1
CDR3 length: 14